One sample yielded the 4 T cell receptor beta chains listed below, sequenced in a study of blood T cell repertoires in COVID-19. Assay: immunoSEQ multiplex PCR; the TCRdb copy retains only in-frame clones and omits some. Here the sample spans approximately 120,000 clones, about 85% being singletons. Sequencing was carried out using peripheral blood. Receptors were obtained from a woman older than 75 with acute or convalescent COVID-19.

CDR3 in DNA: TGTGCCAGTAGTATAGATAGGGGCGGAGTGGGTGAAGCTTTCTTT. This codes for CASSIDRGGVGEAFF. The rearrangement links TRBV19 to TRBJ1-1; D is possibly TRBD1 (5 bases). Germline CDR1 and CDR2: LNHDA and SQIVND (reference sequence). CDR3 size: 15 residues. V gave up 0 bases and J gave up 7 bases, with 15 bases separating them.

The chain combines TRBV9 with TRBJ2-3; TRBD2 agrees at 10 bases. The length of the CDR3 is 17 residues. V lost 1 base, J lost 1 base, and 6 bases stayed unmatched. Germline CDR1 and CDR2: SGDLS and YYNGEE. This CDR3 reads CASSVTAGTSGTDTQYF. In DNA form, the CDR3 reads TGTGCCAGCAGCGTAACCGCCGGGACTAGCGGCACAGATACGCAGTATTTT.

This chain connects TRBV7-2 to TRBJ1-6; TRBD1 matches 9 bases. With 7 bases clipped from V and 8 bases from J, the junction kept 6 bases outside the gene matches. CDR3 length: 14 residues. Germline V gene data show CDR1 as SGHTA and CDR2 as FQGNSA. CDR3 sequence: CASTSGTGYSPLHF. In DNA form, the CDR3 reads TGTGCCAGCACCTCAGGGACAGGGTATTCACCCCTCCACTTT. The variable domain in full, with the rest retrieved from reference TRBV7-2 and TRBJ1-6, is GAGVSQSPSNKVTEKGKDVELRCDPISGHTALYWYRQSLGQGLEFLIYFQGNSAPDKSGLPSDRFSAERTGGSVSTLTIQRTQQEDSAVYLCASTSGTGYSPLHFGNGTRLTVT.

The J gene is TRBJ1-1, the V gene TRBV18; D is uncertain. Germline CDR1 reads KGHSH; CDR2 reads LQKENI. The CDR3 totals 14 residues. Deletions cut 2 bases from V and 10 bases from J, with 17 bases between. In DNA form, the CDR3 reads TGTGCCAGCTCACCAACCCGGGAGGACCGGTTAGCTTTCTTT. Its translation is CASSPTREDRLAFF.